This T cell receptor (beta chain) was sequenced during a study of cytomegalovirus exposure and HLA in healthy donors. Details on this clone: Antigen: not known.

PCR primers comprised 60 Vbeta and 13 Jbeta primers. Data came from immunoSEQ multiplex PCR; TCRdb stores just in-frame clones and leaves some out. The sample shows 97,000 or so clones, approximately 80% of them seen only once. Germline CDR1 and CDR2: MNHNS and SASEGT. The CDR3 runs 15 residues. V dropped 3 bases and J dropped 3; count of bases not matched to a gene: 7. Overall study findings and caveats: Within an earlier analysis, most TCR beta V segments proved productive either about 87% or about 30% of the time. TCR beta chains numbering approximately 150 were designated cytomegalovirus-associated.

The sequenced material came from PBMCs. The chain combines TRBV6-1 with TRBJ2-7, with 8 bases aligning to TRBD2. This receptor was obtained from a male donor in good health and CMV-seropositive. The CDR3 loop is CASSEGIAGLYEQYF. CDR3 nucleotide sequence: TGTGCCAGCAGTGAGGGGATAGCGGGGCTCTACGAGCAGTACTTC.